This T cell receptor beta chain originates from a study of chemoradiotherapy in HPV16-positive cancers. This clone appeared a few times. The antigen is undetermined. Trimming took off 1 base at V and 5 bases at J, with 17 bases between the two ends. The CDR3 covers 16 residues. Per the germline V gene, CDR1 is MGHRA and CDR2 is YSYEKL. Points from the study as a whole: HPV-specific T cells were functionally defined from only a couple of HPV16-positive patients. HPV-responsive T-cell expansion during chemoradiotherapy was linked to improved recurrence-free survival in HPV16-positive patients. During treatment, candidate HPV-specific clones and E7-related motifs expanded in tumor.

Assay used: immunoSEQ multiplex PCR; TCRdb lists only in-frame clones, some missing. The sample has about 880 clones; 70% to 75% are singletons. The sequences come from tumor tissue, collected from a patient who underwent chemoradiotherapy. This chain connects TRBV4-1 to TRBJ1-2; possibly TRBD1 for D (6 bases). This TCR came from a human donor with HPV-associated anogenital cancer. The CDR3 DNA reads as TGCGCCAGCAGCCAAGGTCCGACGGGGGGCGAGTATGGCTACACCTTC. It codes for CASSQGPTGGEYGYTF.